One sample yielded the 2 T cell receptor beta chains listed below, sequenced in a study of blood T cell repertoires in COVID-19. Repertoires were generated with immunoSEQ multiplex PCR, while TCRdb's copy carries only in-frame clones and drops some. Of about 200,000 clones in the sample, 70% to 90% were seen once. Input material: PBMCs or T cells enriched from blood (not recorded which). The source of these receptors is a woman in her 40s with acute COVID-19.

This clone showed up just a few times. The CDR3 nucleotides are TGTGCCAGCAGCTTGACAGGGGCAAATAATTCACCCCTCCACTTT. Encoded protein: CASSLTGANNSPLHF. V usage is TRBV7-3 and J usage is TRBJ1-6, with 8 positions matching TRBD1. Germline-derived CDR1 and CDR2 are SGHTA and FQGTGA. CDR3 length: 15 amino acids. V was pared by 3 bases and J by 5 bases, with 3 bases of the junction left unmatched.

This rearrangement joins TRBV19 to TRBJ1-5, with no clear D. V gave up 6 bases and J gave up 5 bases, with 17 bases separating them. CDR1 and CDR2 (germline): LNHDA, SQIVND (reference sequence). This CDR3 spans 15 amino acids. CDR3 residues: CASSRDMTDHQPQHF. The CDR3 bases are TGTGCCAGTAGCAGAGACATGACCGACCATCAGCCCCAGCATTTT.